The 8 T cell receptor beta chains listed next were all sequenced from one sample in a study of cytomegalovirus exposure and HLA in healthy donors. In the PCR, 60 Vbeta and 13 Jbeta primers were used. Using immunoSEQ multiplex PCR, the repertoire was profiled, and TCRdb retains in-frame clones only, with some absent. The sample yields about 150,000 clones, approximately 82% seen once. Sequenced material: PBMCs. The receptors here all came from a male donor in good health and CMV-seronegative.

This clone was detected only a few times. Written as DNA, the CDR3 is TGCGCCAGCAGTGAGCTTCTAGCGGGAGGGCCACTTGAGACCCAGTACTTC. Translated, it gives CASSELLAGGPLETQYF. This sequence joins TRBV10-2 and TRBJ2-5; the match to TRBD2 covers 12 bases. This CDR3 has 17 amino acids. Germline V gene lookup returns CDR1 WSHSY and CDR2 SAAADI. V was clipped by 2 bases and J by 5 bases; unmatched bases: 9.

This clone was recorded a few times. The chain employs TRBV18 and TRBJ2-7; the match to TRBD2 covers 12 bases. Trimming removed 3 bases from V and 4 bases from J; junction bases left unmatched: 13. The CDR3 consists of 18 residues. CDR1 KGHSH and CDR2 LQKENI come from the germline V gene. CDR3 sequence: CASSPTRTGLAGRYEQYF. For the CDR3, the DNA is TGTGCCAGCTCACCGACCCGGACAGGACTAGCGGGAAGGTACGAGCAGTACTTC.

V usage is TRBV4-3 and J usage is TRBJ2-2; D is possibly TRBD2 (5 bases). Trimming pared 0 bases from V and 7 bases from J, leaving 9 bases between. Germline CDR1 LGHNA, CDR2 YSLEER. The length of the CDR3 is 14 residues. The CDR3 is CASSQDVGVGELFF. In DNA form, the CDR3 reads TGCGCCAGCAGCCAAGATGTCGGGGTCGGGGAGCTGTTTTTT.

The chain has TRBV2 and TRBJ2-3, with 8 bases matching TRBD1. The CDR3 has 16 residues. CDR1 is SNHLY and CDR2 is FYNNEI in the germline V gene. Trimming at V came to 6 bases and at J to 1 base, leaving 9 bases not matched to a gene. The CDR3 DNA reads TGTGCCAGCAGAGGACAGGGCCTAGGAGGCACAGATACGCAGTATTTT. Its protein product is CASRGQGLGGTDTQYF. The full variable domain, in which reference TRBV2 and TRBJ2-3 provide the parts outside the CDR3, is EPEVTQTPSHQVTQMGQEVILRCVPISNHLYFYWYRQILGQKVEFLVSFYNNEISEKSEIFDDQFSVERPDGSNFTLKIRSTKLEDSAMYFCASRGQGLGGTDTQYFGPGTRLTVL.

This clone was observed a handful of times. This rearrangement joins TRBV19 to TRBJ1-2; 9 bases are shared with TRBD1. Germline V gene lookup returns CDR1 LNHDA and CDR2 SQIVND (reference sequence). J lost 5 bases, V lost 11 bases, and 6 bases had no gene match. The length of the CDR3 is 12 residues. This CDR3 is CAGWDRAYGYTF. In nucleotides, the CDR3 is TGTGCCGGGTGGGACAGGGCTTATGGCTACACCTTC.

In this sample, this clone turned up once. In the same sample, other DNA sequences code for this CDR3. The J gene is TRBJ2-7, the V gene TRBV27; possible D gene TRBD1, 6 bases. Trimming shortened V by 2 bases and J by 6 bases, and 8 bases separated the two germline ends. Germline CDR1 reads MNHEY; CDR2 reads SMNVEV (reference sequence). The CDR3 has 12 residues. CDR3 DNA sequence: TGTGCCAGCAGTTTACAAGGGGGCGAGCAGTACTTC. Translated: CASSLQGGEQYF.

The chain joins TRBV4-1 to TRBJ2-2, with D possibly being TRBD2 (7 bases). The germline CDR1 and CDR2 sequences are MGHRA and YSYEKL. V was shortened by 0 bases and J by 9 bases, with 14 bases between the two germline ends. This CDR3 is 15 amino acids long. The CDR3 bases are TGCGCCAGCAGCCAAGAAGGGGGGGGGCATCGGGAGCTGTTTTTT. Its translation: CASSQEGGGHRELFF.

The genes are TRBV5-1 and TRBJ2-7, with 9 bases matching TRBD2. The CDR3 has 13 amino acids. The V gene's germline CDR1 is SGHRS and CDR2 YFSETQ. V was clipped by 2 bases and J by 5 bases; unmatched bases: 2. CDR3 sequence: CASSLGLANEQYF. The CDR3 bases are TGCGCCAGCAGCTTAGGACTAGCGAACGAGCAGTACTTC.